One and the same sample provided the 5 T cell receptor beta chains below, sequenced in a study of T-cell memory formation after mild COVID-19. TCRdb re-called the 5' RACE reads through MiXCR, storing one row per CDR3 protein. The sample contains about 470,000 distinct CDR3 sequences, more than 20% of which appear only once. The sequenced sample was PBMCs or a T cell subset sorted from them (not recorded which). All receptors derive from an adult woman who had mild COVID-19 (a few samples of this study predate the infection). Cell type and time point are not known.

This chain uses TRBV5-4 with TRBJ2-7; possible D gene TRBD1, 7 bases. Per the germline V gene, CDR1 is SGHNT and CDR2 is YYREEE (reference sequence). This CDR3 has 16 amino acids. With 1 base removed from V and 1 base from J, the gap between germline ends came to 15 bases. In DNA form, the CDR3 reads TGTGCCAGCAGCTTGCTAGGGAGGACAGGTTCCTACGAGCAGTACTTC. It codes for CASSLLGRTGSYEQYF.

The genes are TRBV5-1 and TRBJ2-5; TRBD2 agrees at 7 bases. The J segment lost 4 bases and the V segment lost 1 base, leaving 7 bases of the junction unmatched. CDR1 SGHRS and CDR2 YFSETQ come from the germline V gene. CDR3 size: 15 residues. For the CDR3, the DNA is TGCGCCAGCAGCTTGACGGGGGGACGGGGAGAGACCCAGTACTTC. It yields the protein CASSLTGGRGETQYF.

J is TRBJ2-1 and V is TRBV4-1, with 8 nucleotides matching TRBD1. V was pared by 4 bases and J by 9 bases, with 5 bases of the junction left unmatched. Germline values: CDR1 MGHRA, CDR2 YSYEKL. The CDR3 sequence is 13 residues long. The CDR3 region has the DNA TGCGCCAGCAGCCCCGCAGGGGGCACTGAGCAGTTCTTC. It codes for CASSPAGGTEQFF.

The chain uses TRBV25-1 and TRBJ2-7, with 10 bases that match TRBD1. Trimming cost V 3 bases and J 4 bases; bases outside gene matches: 3. Germline CDR1 MGHDK, CDR2 SYGVNS. The CDR3 length is 14 residues. The CDR3 DNA reads as TGTGCCAGCAGTGATAGGACAGGGGGGTACGAGCAGTACTTC. Its protein product is CASSDRTGGYEQYF.

This clonotype came up a few times. The chain combines TRBV12-3 or TRBV12-4 with TRBJ2-1, with TRBD2 as a possible D gene (6 bases). The ends were cut back, 3 bases at V and 9 bases at J, with 12 bases in the middle. The CDR3 totals 13 residues. CDR3 protein: CASSFSGRLEQFF. CDR3 DNA: TGTGCCAGCAGTTTCTCAGGGAGGCTTGAGCAGTTCTTC.